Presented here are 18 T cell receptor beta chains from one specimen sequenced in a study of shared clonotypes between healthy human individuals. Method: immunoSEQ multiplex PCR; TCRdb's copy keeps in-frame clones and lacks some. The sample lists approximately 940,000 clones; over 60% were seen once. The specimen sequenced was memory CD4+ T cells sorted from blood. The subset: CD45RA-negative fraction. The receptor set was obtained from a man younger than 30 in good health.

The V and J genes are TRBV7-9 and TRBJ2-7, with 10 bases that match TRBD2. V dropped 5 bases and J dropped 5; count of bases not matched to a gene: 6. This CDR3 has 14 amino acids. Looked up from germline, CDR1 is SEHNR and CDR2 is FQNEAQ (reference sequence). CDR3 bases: TGTGCCAGCAGCCATTCTAGCGGGGGAAACGAGCAGTACTTC. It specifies CASSHSSGGNEQYF.

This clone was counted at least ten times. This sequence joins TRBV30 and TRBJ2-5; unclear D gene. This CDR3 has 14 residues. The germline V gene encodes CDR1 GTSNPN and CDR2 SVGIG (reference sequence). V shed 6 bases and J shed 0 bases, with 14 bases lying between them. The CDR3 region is CACRSDMYQETQYF. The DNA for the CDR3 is TGTGCCTGTCGGAGTGATATGTACCAAGAGACCCAGTACTTC.

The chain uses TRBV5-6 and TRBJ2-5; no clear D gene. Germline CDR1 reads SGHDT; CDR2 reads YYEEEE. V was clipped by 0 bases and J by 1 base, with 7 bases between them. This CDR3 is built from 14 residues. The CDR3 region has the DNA TGTGCCAGCAGCTTGGCAACAGTCCAAGAGACCCAGTACTTC. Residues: CASSLATVQETQYF.

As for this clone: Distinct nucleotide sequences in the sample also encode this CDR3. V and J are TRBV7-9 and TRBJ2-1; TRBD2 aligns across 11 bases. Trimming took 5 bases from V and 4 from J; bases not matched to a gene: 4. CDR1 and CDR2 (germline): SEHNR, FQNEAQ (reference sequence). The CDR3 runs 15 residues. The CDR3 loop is CASSQTSGGYNEQFF. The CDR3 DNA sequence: TGTGCCAGCAGCCAAACTAGCGGGGGTTACAATGAGCAGTTCTTC.

CDR3 in amino acids: CASSYSGPGTDTQYF. Here the CDR3 DNA reads TGTGCCAGCAGTTATAGCGGGCCCGGCACAGATACGCAGTATTTT. The genes are TRBV7-9 and TRBJ2-3; 7 bases line up with TRBD2. The V gene end was trimmed by 6 bases and the J gene end by 1 base; junction bases not matched to a gene: 7. CDR3 size: 15 residues. Looked up from germline, CDR1 is SEHNR and CDR2 is FQNEAQ (reference sequence).

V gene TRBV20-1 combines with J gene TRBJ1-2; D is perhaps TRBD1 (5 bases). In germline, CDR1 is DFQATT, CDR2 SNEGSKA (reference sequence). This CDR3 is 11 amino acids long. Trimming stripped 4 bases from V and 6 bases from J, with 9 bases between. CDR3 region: CSAKGSHGYTF. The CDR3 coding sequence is TGCAGTGCTAAGGGGAGTCATGGCTACACCTTC.

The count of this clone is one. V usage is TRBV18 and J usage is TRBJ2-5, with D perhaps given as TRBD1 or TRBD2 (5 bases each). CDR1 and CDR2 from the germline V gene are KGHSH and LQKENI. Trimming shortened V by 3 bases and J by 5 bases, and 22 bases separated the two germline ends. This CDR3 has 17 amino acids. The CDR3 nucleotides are TGTGCCAGCTCACCCAGATACGGGGACCACCGTTCTGAGACCCAGTACTTC. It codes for CASSPRYGDHRSETQYF.

For the CDR3, the DNA is TGTGCCTGGAGTGTGGGTCCCCTAAATCCGTATTTT. This sequence encodes CAWSVGPLNPYF. V gene TRBV30 combines with J gene TRBJ2-3; D is undetermined. Germline lookup yields CDR1 GTSNPN and CDR2 SVGIG (reference sequence). V gave up 0 bases and J gave up 14 bases, with 15 bases separating them. CDR3 length equals 12 residues. Based on the CDR3 plus reference TRBV30 and TRBJ2-3, the full variable domain is SQTIHQWPATLVQPVGSPLSLECTVEGTSNPNLYWYRQAAGRGLQLLFYSVGIGQISSEVPQNLSASRPQDRQFILSSKKLLLSDSGFYLCAWSVGPLNPYFGPGTRLTVL.

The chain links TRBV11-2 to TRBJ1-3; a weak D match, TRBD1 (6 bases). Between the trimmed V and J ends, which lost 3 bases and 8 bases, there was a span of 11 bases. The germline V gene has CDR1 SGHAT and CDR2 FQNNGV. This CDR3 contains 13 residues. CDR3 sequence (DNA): TGTGCCAGCAGCTTTATTGCAGGGGACACCATATATTTT. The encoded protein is CASSFIAGDTIYF.

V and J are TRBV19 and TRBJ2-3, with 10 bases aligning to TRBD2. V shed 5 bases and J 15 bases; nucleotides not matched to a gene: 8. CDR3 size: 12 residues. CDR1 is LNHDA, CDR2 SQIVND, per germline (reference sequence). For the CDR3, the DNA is TGTGCCAGTAGTTCTCGACTAGCGGGCCTATATTTT. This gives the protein CASSSRLAGLYF.

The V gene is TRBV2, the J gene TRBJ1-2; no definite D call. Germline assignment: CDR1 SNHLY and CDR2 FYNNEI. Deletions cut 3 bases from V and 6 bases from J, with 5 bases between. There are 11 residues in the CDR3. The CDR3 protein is CASSERDGYTF. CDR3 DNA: TGTGCCAGCAGTGAGAGGGATGGCTACACCTTC.

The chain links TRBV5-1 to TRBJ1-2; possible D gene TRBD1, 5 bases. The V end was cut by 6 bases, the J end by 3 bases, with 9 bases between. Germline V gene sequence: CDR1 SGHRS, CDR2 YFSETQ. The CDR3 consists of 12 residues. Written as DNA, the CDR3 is TGCGCCAGCACCGGGACGGACTATGGCTACACCTTC. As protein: CASTGTDYGYTF.

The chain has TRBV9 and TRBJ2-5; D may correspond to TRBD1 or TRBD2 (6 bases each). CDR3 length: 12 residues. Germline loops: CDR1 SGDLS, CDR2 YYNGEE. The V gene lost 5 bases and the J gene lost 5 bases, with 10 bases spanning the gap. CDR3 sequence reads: CASSRGPETQYF. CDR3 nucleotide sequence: TGTGCCAGCAGTCGGGGGCCGGAGACCCAGTACTTC.

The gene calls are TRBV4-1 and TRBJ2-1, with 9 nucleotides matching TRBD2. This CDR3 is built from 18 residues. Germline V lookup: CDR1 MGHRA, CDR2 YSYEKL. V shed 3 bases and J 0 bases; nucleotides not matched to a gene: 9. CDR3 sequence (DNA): TGCGCCAGCAGCCAGAGCGGGGGGTCACTGAGCTCCTACAATGAGCAGTTCTTC. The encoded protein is CASSQSGGSLSSYNEQFF.

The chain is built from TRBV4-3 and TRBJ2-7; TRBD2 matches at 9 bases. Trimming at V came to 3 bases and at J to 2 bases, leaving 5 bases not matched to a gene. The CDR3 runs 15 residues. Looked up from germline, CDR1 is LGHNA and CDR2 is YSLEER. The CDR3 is CASSQTVAGAYEQYF. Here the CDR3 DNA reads TGCGCCAGCAGCCAGACAGTAGCGGGAGCCTACGAGCAGTACTTC.

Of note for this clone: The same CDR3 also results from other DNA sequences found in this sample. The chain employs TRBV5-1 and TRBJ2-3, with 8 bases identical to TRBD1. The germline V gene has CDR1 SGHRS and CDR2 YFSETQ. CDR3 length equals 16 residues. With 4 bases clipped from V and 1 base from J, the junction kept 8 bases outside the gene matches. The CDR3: CASSLAGGQGTDTQYF. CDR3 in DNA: TGCGCCAGCAGCCTAGCTGGGGGACAGGGCACAGATACGCAGTATTTT. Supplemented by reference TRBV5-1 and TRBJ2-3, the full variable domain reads KAGVTQTPRYLIKTRGQQVTLSCSPISGHRSVSWYQQTPGQGLQFLFEYFSETQRNKGNFPGRFSGRQFSNSRSEMNVSTLELGDSALYLCASSLAGGQGTDTQYFGPGTRLTVL.

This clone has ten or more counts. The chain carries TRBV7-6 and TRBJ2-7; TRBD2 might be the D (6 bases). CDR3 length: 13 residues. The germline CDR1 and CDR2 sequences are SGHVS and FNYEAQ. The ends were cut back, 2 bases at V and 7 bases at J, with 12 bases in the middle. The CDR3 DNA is TGTGCCAGCAGCTTATCGGGAGTAGGTGAGCAGTACTTC. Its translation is CASSLSGVGEQYF. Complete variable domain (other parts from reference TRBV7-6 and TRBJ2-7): GAGVSQSPRYKVTKRGQDVALRCDPISGHVSLYWYRQALGQGPEFLTYFNYEAQQDKSGLPNDRFSAERPEGSISTLTIQRTEQRDSAMYRCASSLSGVGEQYFGPGTRLTVT.

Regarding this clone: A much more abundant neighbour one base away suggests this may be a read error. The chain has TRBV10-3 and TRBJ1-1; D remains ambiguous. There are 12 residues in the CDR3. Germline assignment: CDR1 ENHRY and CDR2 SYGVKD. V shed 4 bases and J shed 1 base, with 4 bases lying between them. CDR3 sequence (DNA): TGTGCCATCAGTGCGGCGAACACTGAAGCTTTCTTT. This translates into CAISAANTEAFF.